The following is a T cell receptor (beta chain) sequence with its context. Its antigen remains unknown. This sample was taken from a study of T cell responses to AZD1222 COVID-19 vaccine. General study findings and limits: It was only after the peak T cell response that any repertoires were sampled.

Profiled with immunoSEQ multiplex PCR; TCRdb holds only in-frame clones, not every one. The data contain some 150,000 clones, under 95% of them singletons. The sample was peripheral blood, taken on day 0 of AZD1222 vaccination. The receptor was derived from an adult in good health.

CDR3 nucleotide sequence: TGTGCCAGCAGCCACATGGGGGAGTACGAGCAGTACTTC. Amino acid sequence: CASSHMGEYEQYF. V gene TRBV14 combines with J gene TRBJ2-7, with D perhaps given as TRBD1 or TRBD2 (5 bases each). Trimming took off 3 bases at V and 4 bases at J, with 10 bases between the two ends. The germline V gene encodes CDR1 SGHDN and CDR2 FVKESK. The CDR3 totals 13 residues.